A selection of T cell receptor beta chains follows, all from one sample in a study of long-term antiretroviral therapy in people with HIV. Using immunoSEQ multiplex PCR, the repertoire was profiled, and TCRdb retains in-frame clones only, with some absent. The sample has around 16,000 clones; about 80% are singletons. The sequences come from unsorted PBMCs, collected 1.5 years before starting antiretroviral therapy. These receptors originate from a woman aged 50 to 65 with HIV. CDR3s include the opening cysteine and the closing phenylalanine or tryptophan. D genes are given only for firm matches. Some rows mark clone size as missing; the rest say once, few, many or name a class of expanded clone.

V	size	D	J	DNA	CDR3
TRBV6-6	few	TRBD1	TRBJ1-2	TGTGCCAGCAGTTACACGGACAGGGGGAGGCATGGCTACACCTTC	CASSYTDRGRHGYTF
TRBV19	once	TRBD1	TRBJ2-7	TGTGCCAGTAGTATAACAGGGGGCGAGTACGAGCAGTACTTC	CASSITGGEYEQYF
TRBV7-2	-	-	TRBJ2-5	TGTGCCAGCAGCTTAGCTGGCCAGGGAGTCCAAGAGACCCAGTACTTC	CASSLAGQGVQETQYF
TRBV5-1	-	-	TRBJ2-3	TGCGCCAGCAGCTTGGCCGCTAGATCTAGCACAGATACGCAGTATTTT	CASSLAARSSTDTQYF
TRBV10-2	large	-	TRBJ2-2	TGCGCCAGCAGTGATAGAGGAACCGGGGAGCTGTTTTTT	CASSDRGTGELFF
TRBV18	-	TRBD2	TRBJ2-2	TGTGCCAGCTCACCCCCGGGACTAGCGGGGAAAGGGAACACCGGGGAGCTGTTTTTT	CASSPPGLAGKGNTGELFF
TRBV6-1	few	-	TRBJ1-2	TGTGCCAGCAATACGTGGGCAGGAGCTAACTATGGCTACACCTTC	CASNTWAGANYGYTF
TRBV7-9	-	TRBD1	TRBJ2-5	TGTGCCAGCACCCAACAGGGGGCGGATGAGGGGACCCAGTACTTC	CASTQQGADEGTQYF
TRBV6-1	-	-	TRBJ2-7	TGTGCCAGCCGTAAGGACGGCAACCGCTACGAGCAGTACTTC	CASRKDGNRYEQYF
TRBV7-8	-	-	TRBJ2-4	TGTGCCAGCAGCTTGGAGGTAGCCAAAAACATTCAGTACTTC	CASSLEVAKNIQYF
TRBV5-1	-	-	TRBJ2-2	TGCGCCAGCAGCGGCCAAGGAACCGGGGAGCTGTTTTTT	CASSGQGTGELFF
TRBV5-1	-	-	TRBJ1-2	TGCGCCAGCAGCTTGGGAAGGGAGAGAGGCTATGGCTACACCTTC	CASSLGRERGYGYTF
TRBV7-9	-	-	TRBJ1-4	TGTGCCAGCAGGAGAGAGGTTAATGAAAAACTGTTTTTT	CASRREVNEKLFF
TRBV5-1	few	-	TRBJ2-2	TGCGCCAGCAACGAAGGGTGGCAAACCGGGGAGCTGTTTTTT	CASNEGWQTGELFF
TRBV11-2	-	-	TRBJ2-5	TGTGCCAGCAGCTCGTCAACGAGTGGGGAGACCCAGTACTTC	CASSSSTSGETQYF
TRBV9	-	-	TRBJ1-2	TGTGCCAGCAGCCCGCTACAACGAGGGGGTTGGGGAGGCTACACCTTC	CASSPLQRGGWGGYTF
TRBV7-9	-	-	TRBJ1-4	TGTGCCAGCAGCTTAGGGGAGGGAGCAACTAATGAAAAACTGTTTTTT	CASSLGEGATNEKLFF
TRBV2	-	TRBD1	TRBJ1-4	TGTGCCAGCAGTGATAGGGGGCGAGCAACTAATGAAAAACTGTTTTTT	CASSDRGRATNEKLFF
TRBV6-6	-	-	TRBJ2-3	TGTGCCAGCAGTTACTCGAAAGGAATGGGCACAGATACACAGTATTTT	CASSYSKGMGTDTQYF
TRBV27	once	-	TRBJ2-7	TGTGCCAGCAGTCCCCGAGGGGGGAGCGAGCAGTACTTC	CASSPRGGSEQYF
TRBV4-1	-	TRBD1	TRBJ1-1	TGCGCCAGCAGCCAGCGAGGGACAGGGGATGCTGAAGCTTTCTTT	CASSQRGTGDAEAFF
TRBV27	-	-	TRBJ1-1	TGTGCCAGCCGGTCGGGACAACTTTACACTGAAGCTTTCTTT	CASRSGQLYTEAFF
TRBV28	few	-	TRBJ1-1	TGTGCCAGCAGTGGCCTCGGGTCTTCCACTGAAGCTTTCTTT	CASSGLGSSTEAFF
TRBV5-1	few	TRBD1	TRBJ1-2	TGCGCCAGCAGCTTGGGACAGGGGGCGAATGGCTACACCTTC	CASSLGQGANGYTF
TRBV10-2	-	TRBD1	TRBJ1-1	TGCGCCAGCAGTGTCCCCTCAGGGGGGAACACTGAAGCTTTCTTT	CASSVPSGGNTEAFF
TRBV7-9	-	TRBD2	TRBJ2-1	TGTGCCAGCAGCAAACTAGCGGGGGCTTACAATGAGCAGTTCTTC	CASSKLAGAYNEQFF
TRBV28	-	TRBD1	TRBJ1-2	TGTGCCAGCAGTCCTACTTCGACAGGGCGAAGCTATGGCTACACCTTC	CASSPTSTGRSYGYTF
TRBV2	few	-	TRBJ2-2	TGTGCCAGCATAAGACCCAACACCGGGGAGCTGTTTTTT	CASIRPNTGELFF
TRBV19	few	-	TRBJ2-2	TGTGCCAGTAGTACAGGGACCCCTGGAACCGGGGAGCTGTTTTTT	CASSTGTPGTGELFF
TRBV6-1	-	TRBD1	TRBJ1-5	TGTGCCAGCAGTGACCCGCCAGTCAGGGGGCGGGTGCCCCAGCATTTT	CASSDPPVRGRVPQHF
TRBV7-9	-	-	TRBJ2-3	TGTGCCCTACGTTGGGGGCGGGGTAGCACAGATACGCAGTATTTT	CALRWGRGSTDTQYF
TRBV11-2	-	TRBD1	TRBJ1-2	TGTGCCAGCAGCTTAGGCAGGGGGGCCTATGGCTACACCTTC	CASSLGRGAYGYTF
TRBV5-1	-	TRBD1	TRBJ2-1	TGCGCCAGCAGCTTGACAGGGGACGTGCAGTTCTTC	CASSLTGDVQFF
TRBV5-1	-	-	TRBJ2-3	TGCGCCAGCTTCGGGGGAAACGAGTTCGATACGCAGTATTTT	CASFGGNEFDTQYF
TRBV6-1	-	-	TRBJ2-2	TGTGCCAGCAACCAGGCGGGAAGGGGGCGTGGGGAGCTGTTTTTT	CASNQAGRGRGELFF
TRBV4-2	-	-	TRBJ1-4	TGTGCCAGCAGCCAAGAATTGGGAAGGTCAACTAATGAAAAACTGTTTTTT	CASSQELGRSTNEKLFF
TRBV28	-	TRBD1	TRBJ1-5	TGTGCCAGCAGTAAGGGACAGGGGTCGACGCAGCCCCAGCATTTT	CASSKGQGSTQPQHF
TRBV9	-	-	TRBJ2-2	TGTGCCAGCAACGCCTTTGGCAGGGGGGACACCGGGGAGCTGTTTTTT	CASNAFGRGDTGELFF
TRBV6-6	-	-	TRBJ1-2	TGTGCCAGCAGTTACTCGATGGGGGCGGATGGCTACACCTTC	CASSYSMGADGYTF
TRBV7-9	-	-	TRBJ1-2	TGTGCCAGCAGCTCTTCCGGGCCAACTAACTATGGCTACACCTTC	CASSSSGPTNYGYTF
TRBV27	once	TRBD2	TRBJ2-3	TGTGCCAGCATCCATAGAGTCCCGGGACTAGCTACAGATACGCAGTATTTT	CASIHRVPGLATDTQYF
TRBV25-1	few	TRBD1	TRBJ1-1	TGTGCCAGCAGTGAGCCGGGGACAGGGGGCGCAAGGACTGAAGCTTTCTTT	CASSEPGTGGARTEAFF
TRBV5-6	-	-	TRBJ1-4	TGTGCCAGCAGCCCGCCCGGGGTTGAAAAACTGTTTTTT	CASSPPGVEKLFF
TRBV6-5	few	-	TRBJ1-4	TGTGCCAGCAGTTACTCCGGGGATCGGCCACAAAAACTGTTTTTT	CASSYSGDRPQKLFF
TRBV5-1	-	TRBD1	TRBJ2-2	TGCGCCAGCAGCTTGGGGACAGGGGTCGGGGAGCTGTTTTTT	CASSLGTGVGELFF
TRBV2	-	TRBD2	TRBJ2-2	TGTGCAGGGGGGACTAGCGGGACCGTGAGGGAGCTGTTTTTT	CAGGTSGTVRELFF
TRBV30	-	-	TRBJ1-1	TGTGCCTGGAGTGCCCAAACGAACACTGAAGCTTTCTTT	CAWSAQTNTEAFF
TRBV6-6	-	TRBD1	TRBJ1-5	TGTGCCAGCAGTTACCAGGACAGGGGTTACAATCAGCCCCAGCATTTT	CASSYQDRGYNQPQHF
TRBV7-2	-	-	TRBJ2-7	TGTGCCAGCAGCTCGATTGGGATGGGCGAGCAGTACTTC	CASSSIGMGEQYF
TRBV25-1	few	-	TRBJ1-1	TGTGCCAGCAGTGGTACTGAAGCTTTCTTT	CASSGTEAFF
TRBV5-8	once	-	TRBJ1-1	TGTGCCAGCAGCTTGGAAGGGACTCAAGCTTTCTTT	CASSLEGTQAFF
TRBV6-5	once	-	TRBJ2-7	TGTGCCAGCAGTAATCTCTACGAGCAGTACTTC	CASSNLYEQYF
TRBV5-8	few	TRBD1	TRBJ1-2	TGTGCCAGCAGCAAAGCCGGGACAGGGGGCCACTATGGCTACACCTTC	CASSKAGTGGHYGYTF
TRBV5-5	once	-	TRBJ1-2	TGTGCCAGCAGCTTGGGGAGTACGTCTGTTTCCGGAGGGGGCTACACCTTC	CASSLGSTSVSGGGYTF
TRBV19	-	TRBD1	TRBJ1-1	TGTGCCAGTGTTCCGGGACAGGGATTGTGGGACACTGAAGCTTTCTTT	CASVPGQGLWDTEAFF
TRBV7-8	-	TRBD1	TRBJ1-3	TGTGCCAGCAGCTTAGCGGGACAGAACTCTGGAAACACCATATATTTT	CASSLAGQNSGNTIYF
TRBV29-1	-	TRBD1	TRBJ2-3	TGCAGCGTTGAGTCGGACAGGGCAATTTCGCAGTATTTT	CSVESDRAISQYF